The next 21 T cell receptor beta chains were all read from a single sample in a study of blood T cell repertoires in COVID-19. Some clones are missing from TCRdb's copy, which holds only in-frame ones; the method was immunoSEQ multiplex PCR. The data hold hundreds of thousands of clones, with more than 70% observed a single time. The sample consisted of peripheral blood. The source is a man aged 35 to 55 with acute or convalescent COVID-19.

The chain uses TRBV6-1 and TRBJ2-2; 8 bases agree with TRBD1. Unmatched junction bases numbered 6, after V lost 2 bases and J lost 4 bases. CDR1 is MNHNS, CDR2 SASEGT, per germline. This CDR3 is built from 16 residues. The CDR3 sequence is CASSERTGSRTGELFF. The CDR3 nucleotides are TGTGCCAGCAGTGAAAGGACAGGGAGTCGCACCGGGGAGCTGTTTTTT.

The J gene is TRBJ2-2, the V gene TRBV25-1; D gene ambiguous. Germline CDR1 is MGHDK and CDR2 is SYGVNS. The CDR3 length is 11 residues. V was clipped by 9 bases and J by 4 bases, with 6 bases between them. CDR3 residues: CASSLTGELFF. CDR3 nucleotide sequence: TGTGCCAGTAGTCTCACCGGGGAGCTGTTTTTT.

V and J are TRBV7-2 and TRBJ1-2; 10 bases align to TRBD1. This CDR3 spans 16 amino acids. V was clipped by 2 bases and J by 4 bases; unmatched bases: 7. In germline, CDR1 is SGHTA, CDR2 FQGNSA. CDR3 DNA: TGTGCCAGCAGCTTATTATCCGGACAGGGGGTCTATGGCTACACCTTC. Amino acids: CASSLLSGQGVYGYTF.

The chain employs TRBV2 and TRBJ2-1, with a possible D match to TRBD2 (6 bases). V was trimmed by 0 bases and J by 15 bases, leaving 15 bases between them. Germline lookup yields CDR1 SNHLY and CDR2 FYNNEI. The CDR3 sequence is 13 residues long. In nucleotides, the CDR3 is TGTGCCAGCAGTGAAGCGCGGGGAGAGAAGCGGTTCTTC. Its protein product is CASSEARGEKRFF.

The CDR3 DNA follows: TGTGCCAGCAGTGACTCGAAGGACAGGGAGAGCACTGAAGCTTTCTTT. Translation gives CASSDSKDRESTEAFF. The V call is TRBV6-4, the J call TRBJ1-1, with TRBD1 identical over 8 bases. CDR1 is MRHNA and CDR2 is SNTAGT in the germline V gene. This CDR3 is 16 amino acids long. J lost 4 bases, V lost 0 bases, and 7 bases had no gene match.

V and J are TRBV29-1 and TRBJ2-1; 7 nucleotides line up with TRBD2. The CDR3 has 13 residues. J lost 8 bases, V lost 3 bases, and 7 bases had no gene match. The germline V gene encodes CDR1 SQVTM and CDR2 ANQGSEA. CDR3 sequence: CSVDSSGVHEQFF. The CDR3 DNA is TGCAGCGTTGATAGCAGCGGGGTTCATGAGCAGTTCTTC.

This clone was seen more than once but under ten times. The chain carries TRBV19 and TRBJ2-7; no firm D call. Per germline, CDR1 LNHDA and CDR2 SQIVND (reference sequence). V lost 3 bases to trimming and J lost 1 base, with 10 bases between them. The CDR3 sequence is 14 residues long. This chain's CDR3 is CASSIWARSYEQYF. The CDR3, as DNA: TGTGCCAGTAGTATCTGGGCCAGGTCCTACGAGCAGTACTTC.

A few counts support this clone. The V and J genes are TRBV18 and TRBJ2-1; tentatively, D is TRBD2 (6 bases). This CDR3 spans 16 amino acids. From germline, CDR1 is KGHSH and CDR2 LQKENI. V lost 0 bases and J lost 0, with 9 bases in between. CDR3 bases: TGTGCCAGCTCACCACCGGAGCGGGCCTCCTACAATGAGCAGTTCTTC. Translation: CASSPPERASYNEQFF.

CDR3 coding DNA: TGTGCCAGCAGTTCCAACTTGGTTAGCTCCTACAATGAGCAGTTCTTC. Translation: CASSSNLVSSYNEQFF. The chain uses TRBV6-5 and TRBJ2-1; D ambiguous. The CDR3 consists of 16 residues. Trimming cost V 4 bases and J 0 bases, with 13 bases left between them. Germline V gene sequence: CDR1 MNHEY, CDR2 SVGAGI.

The rearrangement uses TRBV10-3 and TRBJ1-2, with D unclear. V lost 11 bases to trimming and J lost 8 bases, with 18 bases between them. Germline V gene sequence: CDR1 ENHRY, CDR2 SYGVKD. The CDR3 is 12 residues long. The CDR3 region has the DNA TGTGCCTCACGGGGTGACCTTAAGGGCTACACCTTC. Amino acids: CASRGDLKGYTF.

The CDR3 loop reads CASGAGGKPYEQYF. DNA for the CDR3: TGTGCCTCCGGGGCGGGGGGCAAGCCCTACGAGCAGTACTTC. This chain joins TRBV9 and TRBJ2-7; 8 bases fit TRBD2. V was clipped by 10 bases and J by 2 bases; unmatched bases: 11. CDR3 length equals 14 residues. Germline loops: CDR1 SGDLS, CDR2 YYNGEE.

This clone was seen just once. The chain is built from TRBV9 and TRBJ2-7, with 10 bases aligning to TRBD1. This CDR3 has 16 amino acids. Losses at the gene ends were 2 bases for V and 3 bases for J; bases not matched to a gene: 8. From germline, CDR1 is SGDLS and CDR2 YYNGEE. The CDR3 DNA reads as TGTGCCAGCAGCGTCTTCCCCGGGACAGGGGTCTACGAGCAGTACTTC. Translating gives CASSVFPGTGVYEQYF.

The V and J genes are TRBV19 and TRBJ2-1; 11 bases match TRBD2. V lost 3 bases to trimming and J lost 0 bases; unmatched junction nucleotides: 10. The CDR3 loop spans 19 amino acids. CDR1 is LNHDA, CDR2 SQIVND, per germline (reference sequence). CDR3 region: CASSMRLVAGGSSYNEQFF. DNA of the CDR3: TGTGCCAGTAGTATGAGATTAGTAGCGGGAGGGAGCTCCTACAATGAGCAGTTCTTC.

The chain has TRBV28 and TRBJ1-1; perhaps TRBD1 as D (5 bases). Looked up from germline, CDR1 is MDHEN and CDR2 is SYDVKM. The CDR3 length is 13 residues. The V and J ends lost 2 bases and 10 bases respectively, with 14 bases between them. In DNA, the CDR3 is TGTGCCAGCAGTTTAACCCAGGGCGGTGGAGCTTTCTTT. This gives the protein CASSLTQGGGAFF.

The V and J genes are TRBV27 and TRBJ2-7, with D possibly matching TRBD2 (6 bases). Germline CDR1 MNHEY, CDR2 SMNVEV (reference sequence). Trimming took off 2 bases at V and 0 bases at J, with 8 bases between the two ends. The CDR3 runs 14 residues. The CDR3 reads CASSLNGGSYEQYF. The CDR3 nucleotides are TGTGCCAGCAGTTTAAACGGGGGCTCCTACGAGCAGTACTTC.

V usage is TRBV7-9 and J usage is TRBJ1-2; the D gene is possibly TRBD1 (5 bases). V was pared by 5 bases and J by 5 bases, with 9 bases between. The CDR3 has 12 amino acids. Looked up from germline, CDR1 is SEHNR and CDR2 is FQNEAQ (reference sequence). The CDR3 DNA reads TGTGCCAGCAGCCCACAGGAGTATGGCTACACCTTC. This sequence encodes CASSPQEYGYTF.

The chain joins TRBV7-9 to TRBJ2-7; 7 bases align to TRBD1. CDR1 is SEHNR, CDR2 FQNEAQ, per germline (reference sequence). Trimming at V came to 2 bases and at J to 7 bases, leaving 5 bases not matched to a gene. CDR3 size: 13 residues. The CDR3 reads CASSLRGLWEQYF. CDR3 nucleotides: TGTGCCAGCAGCTTAAGGGGGCTCTGGGAGCAGTACTTC.

The chain carries TRBV7-3 and TRBJ2-7, with D maybe TRBD2 (6 bases). Germline loops: CDR1 SGHTA, CDR2 FQGTGA. The CDR3 is made up of 18 amino acids. The germline V and J ends were trimmed by 1 base and 2 bases, with 21 bases remaining between them. The CDR3 nucleotides read TGTGCCAGCAGCTTAATTTGGTCGTCTTCGGGACTGACCTACGAGCAGTACTTC. As protein: CASSLIWSSSGLTYEQYF.

The genes are TRBV5-5 and TRBJ1-6, with D perhaps TRBD1 (6 bases). The length of the CDR3 is 15 residues. V gave up 2 bases and J gave up 8 bases, with 14 bases separating them. Germline lookup yields CDR1 SGHKS and CDR2 YYEKEE (reference sequence). CDR3 region: CASSLLDRKDSPLHF. CDR3 in DNA: TGTGCCAGCAGCTTACTGGACAGAAAGGATTCACCCCTCCACTTT.

This sequence joins TRBV9 and TRBJ2-7, with a tentative D call TRBD2 (5 bases). Germline loops: CDR1 SGDLS, CDR2 YYNGEE. The ends were cut back, 4 bases at V and 6 bases at J, with 11 bases in the middle. This CDR3 region has 12 residues. The CDR3 reads CASSPGVGEQYF. CDR3 in DNA: TGTGCCAGCAGCCCCGGGGTAGGCGAGCAGTACTTC. The whole variable domain, filled in from reference TRBV9 and TRBJ2-7, reads DSGVTQTPKHLITATGQRVTLRCSPRSGDLSVYWYQQSLDQGLQFLIQYYNGEERAKGNILERFSAQQFPDLHSELNLSSLELGDSALYFCASSPGVGEQYFGPGTRLTVT.

The rearrangement links TRBV19 to TRBJ1-2; TRBD1 is a possible D gene (6 bases). This CDR3 spans 14 amino acids. Germline lookup yields CDR1 LNHDA and CDR2 SQIVND (reference sequence). V was cut by 2 bases and J by 2 bases, with 9 bases left in between. The CDR3 DNA follows: TGTGCCAGTAGTATAATCGACAGGAACTATGGCTACACCTTC. Translated: CASSIIDRNYGYTF.